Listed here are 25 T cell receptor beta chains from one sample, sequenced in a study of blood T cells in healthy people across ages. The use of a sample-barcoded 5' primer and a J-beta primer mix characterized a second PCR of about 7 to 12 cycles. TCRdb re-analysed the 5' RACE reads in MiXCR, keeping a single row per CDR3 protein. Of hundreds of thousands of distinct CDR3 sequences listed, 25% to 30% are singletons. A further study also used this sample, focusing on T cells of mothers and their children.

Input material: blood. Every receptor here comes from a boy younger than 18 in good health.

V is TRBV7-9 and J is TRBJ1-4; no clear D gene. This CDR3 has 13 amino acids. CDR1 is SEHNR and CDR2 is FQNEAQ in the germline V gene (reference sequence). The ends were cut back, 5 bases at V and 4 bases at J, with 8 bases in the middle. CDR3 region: CASSQDLNEKLFF. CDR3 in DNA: TGTGCCAGCAGCCAGGATCTTAATGAAAAACTGTTTTTT.

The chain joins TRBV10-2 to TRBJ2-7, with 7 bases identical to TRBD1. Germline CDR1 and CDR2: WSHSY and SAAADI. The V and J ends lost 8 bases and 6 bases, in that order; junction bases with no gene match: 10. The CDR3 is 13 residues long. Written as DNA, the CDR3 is TGCGCCAGCCTCGGGACAGCCTCGGGCGAGCAGTACTTC. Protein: CASLGTASGEQYF.

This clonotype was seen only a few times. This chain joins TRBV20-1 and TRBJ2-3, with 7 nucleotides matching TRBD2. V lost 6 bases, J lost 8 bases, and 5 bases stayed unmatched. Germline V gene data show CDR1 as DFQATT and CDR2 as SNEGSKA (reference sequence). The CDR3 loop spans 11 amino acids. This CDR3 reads CSAPLAITQYF. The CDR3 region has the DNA TGCAGTGCCCCACTAGCGATTACGCAGTATTTT.

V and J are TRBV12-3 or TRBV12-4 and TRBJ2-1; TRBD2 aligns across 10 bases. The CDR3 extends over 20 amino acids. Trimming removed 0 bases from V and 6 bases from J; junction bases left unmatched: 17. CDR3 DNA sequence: TGTGCCAGCAGTTTAGCCCCCAGCCCCCCTCACAGCGGGGGGGCCAATGAGCAGTTCTTC. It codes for CASSLAPSPPHSGGANEQFF.

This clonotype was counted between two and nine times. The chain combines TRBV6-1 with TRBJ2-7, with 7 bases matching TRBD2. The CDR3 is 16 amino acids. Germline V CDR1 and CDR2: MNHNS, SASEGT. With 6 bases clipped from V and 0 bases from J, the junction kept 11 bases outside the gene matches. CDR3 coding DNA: TGTGCCAGCAGCCCGGGGGGTAGCGGGTACTCCTACGAGCAGTACTTC. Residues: CASSPGGSGYSYEQYF.

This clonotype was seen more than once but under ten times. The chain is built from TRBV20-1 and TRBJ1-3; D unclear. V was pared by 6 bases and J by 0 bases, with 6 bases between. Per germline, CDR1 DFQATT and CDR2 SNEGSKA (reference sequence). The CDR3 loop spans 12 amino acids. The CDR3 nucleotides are TGCAGTGCACGGATCTCTGGAAACACCATATATTTT. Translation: CSARISGNTIYF.

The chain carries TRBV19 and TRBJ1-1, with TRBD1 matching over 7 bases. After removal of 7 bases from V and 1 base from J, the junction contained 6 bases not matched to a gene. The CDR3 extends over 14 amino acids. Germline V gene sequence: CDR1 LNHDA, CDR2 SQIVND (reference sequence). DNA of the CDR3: TGTGCCAGTATCTCCGGGACAGAGAACACTGAAGCTTTCTTT. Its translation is CASISGTENTEAFF.

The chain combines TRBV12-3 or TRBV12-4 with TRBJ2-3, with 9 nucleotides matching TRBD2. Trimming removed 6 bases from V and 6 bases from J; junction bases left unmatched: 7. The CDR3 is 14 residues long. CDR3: CASSRTSVSDTQYF. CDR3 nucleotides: TGTGCCAGCAGCCGGACTAGCGTGTCTGATACGCAGTATTTT.

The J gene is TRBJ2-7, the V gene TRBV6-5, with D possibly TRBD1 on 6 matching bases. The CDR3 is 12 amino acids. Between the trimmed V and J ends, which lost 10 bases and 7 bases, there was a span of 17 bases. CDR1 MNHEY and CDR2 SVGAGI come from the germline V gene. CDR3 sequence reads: CANSDPDREQYF. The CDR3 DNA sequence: TGTGCCAACAGCGACCCGGACAGAGAGCAGTACTTC.

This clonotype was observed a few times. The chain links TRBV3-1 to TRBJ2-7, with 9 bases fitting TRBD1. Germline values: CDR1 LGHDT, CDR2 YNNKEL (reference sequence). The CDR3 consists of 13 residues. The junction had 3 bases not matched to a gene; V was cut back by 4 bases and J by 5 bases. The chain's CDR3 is CASSRQGVNEQYF. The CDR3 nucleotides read TGTGCCAGCAGCCGACAGGGGGTTAACGAGCAGTACTTC.

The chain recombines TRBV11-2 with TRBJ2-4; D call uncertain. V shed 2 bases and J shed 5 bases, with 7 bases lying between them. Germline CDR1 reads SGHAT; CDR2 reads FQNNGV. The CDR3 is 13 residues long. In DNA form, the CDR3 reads TGTGCCAGCAGCTTATCTTCCCAAAACATTCAGTACTTC. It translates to CASSLSSQNIQYF.

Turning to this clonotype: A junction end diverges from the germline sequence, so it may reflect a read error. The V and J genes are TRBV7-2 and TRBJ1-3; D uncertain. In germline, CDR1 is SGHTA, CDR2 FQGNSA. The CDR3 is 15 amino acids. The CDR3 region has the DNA TGTGCCAGCAGCACCCCGACTGTCTCTGGAAACACCATACATTTT. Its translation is CASSTPTVSGNTIHF.

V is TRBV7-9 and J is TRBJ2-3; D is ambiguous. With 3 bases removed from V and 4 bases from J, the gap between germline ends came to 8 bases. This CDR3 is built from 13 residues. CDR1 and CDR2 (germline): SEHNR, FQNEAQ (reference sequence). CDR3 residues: CASSFTSPDTQYF. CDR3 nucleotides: TGTGCCAGCAGCTTTACGTCGCCAGATACGCAGTATTTT.

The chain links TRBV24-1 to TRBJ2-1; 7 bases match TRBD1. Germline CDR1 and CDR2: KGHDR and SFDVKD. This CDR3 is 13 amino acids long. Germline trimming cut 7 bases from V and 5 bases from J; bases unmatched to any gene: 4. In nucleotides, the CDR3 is TGTGCCACCAGAGGACAGGCCCACAATGAGCAGTTCTTC. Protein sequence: CATRGQAHNEQFF.

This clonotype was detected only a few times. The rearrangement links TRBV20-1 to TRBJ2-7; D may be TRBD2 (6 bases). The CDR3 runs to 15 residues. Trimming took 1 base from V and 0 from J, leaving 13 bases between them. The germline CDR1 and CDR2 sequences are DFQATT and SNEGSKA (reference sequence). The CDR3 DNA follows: TGCAGTGCTAGAGTGGCGGGGCTTGACTCCTACGAGCAGTACTTC. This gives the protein CSARVAGLDSYEQYF.

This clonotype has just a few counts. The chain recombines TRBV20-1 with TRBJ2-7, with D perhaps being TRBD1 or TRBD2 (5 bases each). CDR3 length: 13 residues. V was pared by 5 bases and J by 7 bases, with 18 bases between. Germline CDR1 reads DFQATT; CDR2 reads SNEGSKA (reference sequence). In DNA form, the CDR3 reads TGCAGTGCTCACCCGGGGCGTGGGGATGAGCAGTACTTC. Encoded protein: CSAHPGRGDEQYF.

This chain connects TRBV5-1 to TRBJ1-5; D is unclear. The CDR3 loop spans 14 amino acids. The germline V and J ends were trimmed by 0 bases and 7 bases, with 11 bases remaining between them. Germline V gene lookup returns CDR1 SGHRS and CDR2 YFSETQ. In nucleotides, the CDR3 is TGCGCCAGCAGCTTGGGTGAGTTCAGCCAGCCCCAGCATTTT. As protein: CASSLGEFSQPQHF. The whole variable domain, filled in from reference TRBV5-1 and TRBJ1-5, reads KAGVTQTPRYLIKTRGQQVTLSCSPISGHRSVSWYQQTPGQGLQFLFEYFSETQRNKGNFPGRFSGRQFSNSRSEMNVSTLELGDSALYLCASSLGEFSQPQHFGDGTRLSIL.

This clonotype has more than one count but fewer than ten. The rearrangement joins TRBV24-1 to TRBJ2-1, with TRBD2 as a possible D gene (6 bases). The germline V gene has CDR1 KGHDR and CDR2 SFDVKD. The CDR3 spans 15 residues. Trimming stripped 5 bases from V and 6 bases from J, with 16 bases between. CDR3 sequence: CATSGVAAEVNEQFF. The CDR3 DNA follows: TGTGCCACCAGTGGAGTAGCGGCGGAGGTCAATGAGCAGTTCTTC.

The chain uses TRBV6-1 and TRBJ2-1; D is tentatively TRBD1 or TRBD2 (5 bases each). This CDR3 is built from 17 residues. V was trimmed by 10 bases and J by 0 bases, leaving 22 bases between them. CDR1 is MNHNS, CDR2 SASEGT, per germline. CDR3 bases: TGTGCCATTCTCGGAGGTGGGACGTCGAGCTCCTACAATGAGCAGTTCTTC. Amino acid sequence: CAILGGGTSSSYNEQFF.

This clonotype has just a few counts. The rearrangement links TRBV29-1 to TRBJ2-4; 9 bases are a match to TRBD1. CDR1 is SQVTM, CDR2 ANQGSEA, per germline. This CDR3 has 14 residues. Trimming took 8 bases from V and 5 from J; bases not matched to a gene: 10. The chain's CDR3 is CSQGTGWVENIQYF. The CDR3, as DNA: TGCAGCCAGGGGACAGGGTGGGTCGAAAACATTCAGTACTTC.

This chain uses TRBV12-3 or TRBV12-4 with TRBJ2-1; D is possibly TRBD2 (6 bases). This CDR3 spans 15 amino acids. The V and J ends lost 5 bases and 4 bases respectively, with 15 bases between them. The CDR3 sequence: CASSPPLATYNEQFF. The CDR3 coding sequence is TGTGCCAGCAGTCCTCCCCTAGCGACATACAATGAGCAGTTCTTC.

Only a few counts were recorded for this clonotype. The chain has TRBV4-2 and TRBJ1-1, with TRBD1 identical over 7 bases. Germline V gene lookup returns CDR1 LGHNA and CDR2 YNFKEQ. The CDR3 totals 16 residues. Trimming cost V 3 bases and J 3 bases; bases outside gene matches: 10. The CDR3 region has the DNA TGTGCCAGCAGCCACGGACAGGTGGCCTTGGACACTGAAGCTTTCTTT. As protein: CASSHGQVALDTEAFF.

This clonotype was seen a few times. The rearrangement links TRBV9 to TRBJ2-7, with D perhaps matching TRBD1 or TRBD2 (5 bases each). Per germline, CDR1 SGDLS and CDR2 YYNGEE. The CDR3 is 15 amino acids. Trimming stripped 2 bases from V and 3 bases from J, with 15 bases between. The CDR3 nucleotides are TGTGCCAGCAGCGTTGGGGGTTCGGCCCACTACGAGCAGTACTTC. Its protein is CASSVGGSAHYEQYF. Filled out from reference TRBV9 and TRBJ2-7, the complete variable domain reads DSGVTQTPKHLITATGQRVTLRCSPRSGDLSVYWYQQSLDQGLQFLIQYYNGEERAKGNILERFSAQQFPDLHSELNLSSLELGDSALYFCASSVGGSAHYEQYFGPGTRLTVT.

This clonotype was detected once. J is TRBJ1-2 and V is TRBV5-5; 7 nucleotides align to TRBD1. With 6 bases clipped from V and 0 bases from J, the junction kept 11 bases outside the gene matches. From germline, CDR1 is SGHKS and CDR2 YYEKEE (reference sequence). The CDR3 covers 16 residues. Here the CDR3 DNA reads TGTGCCAGCATGCTGACAGGGATGGGCCCTAACTATGGCTACACCTTC. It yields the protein CASMLTGMGPNYGYTF.

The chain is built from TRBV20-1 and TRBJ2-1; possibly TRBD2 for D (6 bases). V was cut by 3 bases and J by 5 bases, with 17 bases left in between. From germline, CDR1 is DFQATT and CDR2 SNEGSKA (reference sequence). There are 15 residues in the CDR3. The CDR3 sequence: CSASGDWQQNNEQFF. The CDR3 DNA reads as TGCAGTGCTAGCGGGGACTGGCAACAAAACAATGAGCAGTTCTTC.